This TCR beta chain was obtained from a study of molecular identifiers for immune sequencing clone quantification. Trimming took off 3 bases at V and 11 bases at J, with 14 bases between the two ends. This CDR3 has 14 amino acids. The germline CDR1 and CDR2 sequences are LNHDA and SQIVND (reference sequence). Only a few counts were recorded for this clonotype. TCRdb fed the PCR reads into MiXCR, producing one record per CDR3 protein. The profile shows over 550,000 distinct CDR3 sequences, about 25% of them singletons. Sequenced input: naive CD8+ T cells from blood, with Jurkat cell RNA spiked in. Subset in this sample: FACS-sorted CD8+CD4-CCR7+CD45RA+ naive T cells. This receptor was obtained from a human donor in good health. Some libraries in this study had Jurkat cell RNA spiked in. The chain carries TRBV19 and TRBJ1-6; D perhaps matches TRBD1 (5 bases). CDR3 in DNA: TGTGCCAGTAGTATGGACGGGACGCTGGCACCCCTCCACTTT. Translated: CASSMDGTLAPLHF.